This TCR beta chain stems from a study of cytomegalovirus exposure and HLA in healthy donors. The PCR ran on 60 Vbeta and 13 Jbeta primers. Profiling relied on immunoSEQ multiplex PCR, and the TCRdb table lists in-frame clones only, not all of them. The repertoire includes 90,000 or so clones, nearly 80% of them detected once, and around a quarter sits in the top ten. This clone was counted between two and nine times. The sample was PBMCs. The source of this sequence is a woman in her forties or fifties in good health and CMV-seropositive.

The CDR3 region is CASTPFGGNTYEQYF. Written as DNA, the CDR3 is TGTGCCAGCACTCCCTTCGGGGGGAACACCTACGAGCAGTACTTC. V usage is TRBV25-1 and J usage is TRBJ2-7; TRBD2 matches 7 bases. J gave up 2 bases and V 7 bases, and 11 bases lay outside the gene matches. CDR1 MGHDK and CDR2 SYGVNS come from the germline V gene. This CDR3 has 15 residues.